This TCR beta chain came from a study of graft-versus-host responses after intestinal transplantation. The length of the CDR3 is 16 residues. Germline V gene sequence: CDR1 SGHVS, CDR2 FQNEAQ. The V gene end was trimmed by 1 base and the J gene end by 3 bases; junction bases not matched to a gene: 8. Generated by immunoSEQ multiplex PCR, the TCRdb table keeps only in-frame clones and is missing some. The sample yields nearly 100,000 clones, 90% seen once. Comment on this clone: The antigen is undetermined.

Study results and caveats: Recipient-marrow GvH clones were detected, some having first appeared in ileum or blood. Peak circulating GvH clone levels tracked with early post-transplant HvG declines.

The clonotype originates from a human patient who received an intestinal transplant, so some T cells may come from the graft donor. The source material was PBMCs, sampled 450 to 480 days after intestinal transplant. This chain links TRBV7-8 with TRBJ2-7; the match to TRBD1 covers 8 bases. In DNA, the CDR3 is TGTGCCAGCAGCTTAGGGAACGTCGGGACAGGCTACGAGCAGTACTTC. Protein: CASSLGNVGTGYEQYF.